Included here is one TCR beta chain sequence, with context. Time point: pretreatment peripheral blood. This record comes from a study of PD-L1 blockade in urothelial cancer. V was pared by 3 bases and J by 1 base, with 5 bases of the junction left unmatched. This CDR3 is built from 16 residues. Germline V gene sequence: CDR1 KGHSH, CDR2 LQKENI. Here immunoSEQ multiplex PCR was the method, and the copy in TCRdb shows in-frame clones only, minus some. The data contain roughly 52,000 clones, more than 80% of them singletons. The source is a man aged 45-65 years with urothelial cancer. The sample here was PBMCs, taken around atezolizumab (anti-PD-L1) treatment. V is TRBV18 and J is TRBJ2-1, with 8 bases aligning to TRBD2. CDR3 sequence: CASSPGAGGSYNEQFF. The CDR3 DNA is TGTGCCAGCTCACCTGGGGCGGGAGGATCCTACAATGAGCAGTTCTTC.